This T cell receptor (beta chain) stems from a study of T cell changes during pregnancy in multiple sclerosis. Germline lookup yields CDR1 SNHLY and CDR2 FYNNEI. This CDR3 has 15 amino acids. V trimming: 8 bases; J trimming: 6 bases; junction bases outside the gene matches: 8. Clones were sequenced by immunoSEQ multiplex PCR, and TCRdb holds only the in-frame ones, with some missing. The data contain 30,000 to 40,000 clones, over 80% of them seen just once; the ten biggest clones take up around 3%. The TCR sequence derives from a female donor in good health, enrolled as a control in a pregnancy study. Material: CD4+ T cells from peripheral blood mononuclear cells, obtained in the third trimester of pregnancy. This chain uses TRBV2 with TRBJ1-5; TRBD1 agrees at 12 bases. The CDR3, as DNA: TGTGCCAGCGGGCGGGACAGGGGGCCTAGTCAGCCCCAGCATTTT. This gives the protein CASGRDRGPSQPQHF.